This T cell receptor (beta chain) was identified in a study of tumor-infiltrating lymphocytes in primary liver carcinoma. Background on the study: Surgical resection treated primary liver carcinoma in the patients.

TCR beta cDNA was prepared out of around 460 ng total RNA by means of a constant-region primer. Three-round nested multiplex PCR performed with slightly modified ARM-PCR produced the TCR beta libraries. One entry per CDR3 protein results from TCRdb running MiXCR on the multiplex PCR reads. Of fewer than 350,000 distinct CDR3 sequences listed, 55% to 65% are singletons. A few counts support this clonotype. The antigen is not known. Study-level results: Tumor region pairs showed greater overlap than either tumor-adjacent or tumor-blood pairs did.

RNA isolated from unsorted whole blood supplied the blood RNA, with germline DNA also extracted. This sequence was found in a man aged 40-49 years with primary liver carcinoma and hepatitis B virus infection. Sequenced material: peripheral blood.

CDR3 bases: TGTGCCAGCAGCTTAGAATACGGGAGCAATCAGCCCCAGCATTTT. It encodes CASSLEYGSNQPQHF. The gene calls are TRBV11-2 and TRBJ1-5; D remains ambiguous. V lost 0 bases and J 1 base, leaving 7 bases between the germline ends. This CDR3 has 15 amino acids. Germline assignment: CDR1 SGHAT and CDR2 FQNNGV.